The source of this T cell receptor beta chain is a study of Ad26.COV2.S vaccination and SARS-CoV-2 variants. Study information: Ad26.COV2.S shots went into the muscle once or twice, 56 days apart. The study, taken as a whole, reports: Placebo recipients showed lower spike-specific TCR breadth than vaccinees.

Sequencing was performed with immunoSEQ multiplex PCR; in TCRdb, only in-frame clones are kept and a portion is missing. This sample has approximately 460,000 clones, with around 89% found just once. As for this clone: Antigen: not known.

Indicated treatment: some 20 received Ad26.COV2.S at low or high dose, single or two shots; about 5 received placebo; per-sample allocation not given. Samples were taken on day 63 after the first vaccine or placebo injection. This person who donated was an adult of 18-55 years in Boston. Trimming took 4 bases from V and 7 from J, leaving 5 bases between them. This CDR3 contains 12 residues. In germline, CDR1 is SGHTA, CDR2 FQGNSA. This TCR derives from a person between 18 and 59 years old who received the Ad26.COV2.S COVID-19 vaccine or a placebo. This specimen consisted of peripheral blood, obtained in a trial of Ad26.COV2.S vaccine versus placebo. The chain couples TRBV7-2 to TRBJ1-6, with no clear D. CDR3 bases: TGTGCCAGCAGCTCTAGAAATTCACCCCTCCACTTT. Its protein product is CASSSRNSPLHF.